The T cell receptor beta chain described here comes from a study of CD8 T cells in ankylosing spondylitis (dated by TCRdb to the late 2010s). The study in broad terms: The study profiled T cell receptor beta repertoires in healthy donors and ankylosing spondylitis patients to find disease-linked TCR variants. The full study cohort comprised around 25 ankylosing spondylitis patients and over 95 healthy donors. Samples of peripheral blood were taken, and for ankylosing spondylitis patients, synovial fluid was collected as well.

Spanning cysteine to phenylalanine, the CDR3 consists of 14 amino acids. The entry retains the CDR3 DNA only, 42 bases that are in frame from base 1. Sequences MNHEY (CDR1) and SVGEGT (CDR2) are obtained from the germline V gene. At the junction V is shortened by 11 bases and J by 2 bases; bases outside the gene matches: 6. In its sample, this clonotype was seen many times. Which antigen it targets is not known. It has no much larger one-base neighbor in the sample; base qualities were not kept. Sequencing took place on an Illumina HiSeq 2500. TCR beta libraries were prepared by quantitative 5'-RACE with molecular barcodes. Under the source paper's analysis protocol: To identify disease-linked TCR variants, a new computational method was used, one built on a probabilistic model of VDJ rearrangement. TCRdb trimmed public reads at Q25 via fastp, called clones via MiXCR and kept in-frame beta chains. Rows are combined by CDR3 protein, so each entry shows the most common genes and DNA. These V and J calls derive from TCRdb rather than the authors' analysis. Present in this sample are a few hundred thousand distinct CDR3 sequences, 9.5% to 13% of which were seen just once. Roughly a tenth of the sample comes from the top ten.

The paper as a whole reports these results and caveats: The disease-linked clones were reported to be significantly enriched in matched synovial fluid samples from ankylosing spondylitis patients. Blood from ankylosing spondylitis patients appeared to be characterized by a TCR beta motif composed of about 8 highly homologous amino acid variants. The disease-linked clones showed a CD8+ phenotype and occurred at relatively low frequencies in peripheral blood. Some motif variants were previously reported in synovial fluid and blood of reactive arthritis patients, suggesting common disease-initiation mechanisms.

This receptor was taken from a female donor with ankylosing spondylitis or in good health (not recorded which). The sequenced material came from blood, either unsorted or a sorted T cell fraction (not recorded which). The sequence links TRBV6-2 or TRBV6-3 to TRBJ2-2, with 9 junctional bases fitting TRBD1. The nucleotide sequence reads as follows: TGTGCCGGAAAGGGACAGGGAAACACCGGGGAGCTGTTTTTT. Protein translation: CAGKGQGNTGELFF.